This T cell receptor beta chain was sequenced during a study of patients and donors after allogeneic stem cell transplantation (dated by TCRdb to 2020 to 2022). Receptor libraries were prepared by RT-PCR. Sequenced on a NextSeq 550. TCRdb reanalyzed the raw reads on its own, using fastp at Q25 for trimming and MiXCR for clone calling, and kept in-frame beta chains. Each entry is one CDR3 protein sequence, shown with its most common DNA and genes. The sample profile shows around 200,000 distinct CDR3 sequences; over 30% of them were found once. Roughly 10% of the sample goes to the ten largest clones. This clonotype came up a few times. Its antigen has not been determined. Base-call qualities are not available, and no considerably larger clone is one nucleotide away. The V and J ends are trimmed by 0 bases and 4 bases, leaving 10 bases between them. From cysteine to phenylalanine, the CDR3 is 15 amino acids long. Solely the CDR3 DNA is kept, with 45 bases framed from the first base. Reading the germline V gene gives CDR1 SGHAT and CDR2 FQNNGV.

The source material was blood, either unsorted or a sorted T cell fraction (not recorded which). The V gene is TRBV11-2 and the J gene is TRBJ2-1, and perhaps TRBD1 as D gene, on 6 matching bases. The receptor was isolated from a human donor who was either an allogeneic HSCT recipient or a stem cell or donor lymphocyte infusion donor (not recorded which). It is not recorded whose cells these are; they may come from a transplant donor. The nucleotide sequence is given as TGTGCCAGCAGCTTAGATCTAGGACAGTACAATGAGCAGTTCTTC. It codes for CASSLDLGQYNEQFF.